These 13 T cell receptor beta chains originate from one sample sequenced in a study of blood T cell repertoires in COVID-19. TCRdb's copy holds only in-frame clones and misses some; the assay was immunoSEQ multiplex PCR. The data hold roughly 250,000 clones, with 70% to 90% observed a single time. The sample was peripheral blood. The receptors stem from a middle-aged man with acute or convalescent COVID-19.

The chain carries TRBV11-1 and TRBJ2-1; 9 nucleotides match TRBD1. The CDR3 extends over 16 amino acids. V was pared by 5 bases and J by 1 base, with 6 bases of the junction left unmatched. Germline V gene lookup returns CDR1 SGHAT and CDR2 FQDESV (reference sequence). In nucleotides, the CDR3 is TGTGCCAGCAGCCCCCGGGACAGGGCATCCTACAATGAGCAGTTCTTC. It specifies CASSPRDRASYNEQFF.

This clone was seen once. The rearrangement uses TRBV5-1 and TRBJ2-4; 7 nucleotides agree with TRBD1. Germline V gene sequence: CDR1 SGHRS, CDR2 YFSETQ. J gave up 8 bases and V 0 bases, and 8 bases lay outside the gene matches. CDR3 length equals 15 residues. DNA of the CDR3: TGCGCCAGCAGCTTGGGGGACAGCCAGAGGGACATTCAGTACTTC. The encoded protein is CASSLGDSQRDIQYF.

V gene TRBV18 combines with J gene TRBJ1-5, with TRBD1 matching 7 bases. There are 17 residues in the CDR3. Looked up from germline, CDR1 is KGHSH and CDR2 is LQKENI. V trimming: 3 bases; J trimming: 2 bases; junction bases outside the gene matches: 10. The CDR3 loop reads CASSPGTVSLGNQPQHF. The DNA for the CDR3 is TGTGCCAGCTCACCCGGGACAGTTTCGTTGGGCAATCAGCCCCAGCATTTT.

The rearrangement uses TRBV19 and TRBJ1-2; no clear D. Deletions cut 3 bases from V and 1 base from J, with 6 bases between. Per the germline V gene, CDR1 is LNHDA and CDR2 is SQIVND (reference sequence). CDR3 length: 13 amino acids. DNA for the CDR3: TGTGCCAGTAGTATCTCTGTTAACTATGGCTACACCTTC. It yields the protein CASSISVNYGYTF. Combining the CDR3 with reference TRBV19 and TRBJ1-2 gives the whole variable domain DGGITQSPKYLFRKEGQNVTLSCEQNLNHDAMYWYRQDPGQGLRLIYYSQIVNDFQKGDIAEGYSVSREKKESFPLTVTSAQKNPTAFYLCASSISVNYGYTFGSGTRLTVV.

The chain uses TRBV7-3 and TRBJ1-6, with a possible D match to TRBD1 (6 bases). Looked up from germline, CDR1 is SGHTA and CDR2 is FQGTGA. V gave up 5 bases and J gave up 6 bases, with 14 bases separating them. The CDR3 runs to 15 residues. The CDR3 spells CASSPSGGLNSPLHF. For the CDR3, the DNA is TGTGCCAGCAGCCCCTCCGGGGGGCTTAATTCACCCCTCCACTTT.

The chain is built from TRBV7-6 and TRBJ2-2; 9 bases line up with TRBD1. Germline CDR1 reads SGHVS; CDR2 reads FNYEAQ. J gave up 7 bases and V 0 bases, and 3 bases lay outside the gene matches. This CDR3 comprises 15 residues. CDR3 in amino acids: CASSLADRGIGELFF. The CDR3 DNA sequence: TGTGCCAGCAGCTTAGCGGACAGGGGTATCGGGGAGCTGTTTTTT. The full variable domain, rest sourced from reference TRBV7-6 and TRBJ2-2, is GAGVSQSPRYKVTKRGQDVALRCDPISGHVSLYWYRQALGQGPEFLTYFNYEAQQDKSGLPNDRFSAERPEGSISTLTIQRTEQRDSAMYRCASSLADRGIGELFFGEGSRLTVL.

The rearrangement joins TRBV5-1 to TRBJ1-1, with 8 positions matching TRBD1. Per the germline V gene, CDR1 is SGHRS and CDR2 is YFSETQ. The junction had 7 bases not matched to a gene; V was cut back by 8 bases and J by 7 bases. The CDR3 length is 12 residues. CDR3 region: CASRTGSDEAFF. In DNA form, the CDR3 reads TGCGCCAGTAGGACAGGGTCGGATGAAGCTTTCTTT. Drawing the rest from reference TRBV5-1 and TRBJ1-1, the complete variable domain is KAGVTQTPRYLIKTRGQQVTLSCSPISGHRSVSWYQQTPGQGLQFLFEYFSETQRNKGNFPGRFSGRQFSNSRSEMNVSTLELGDSALYLCASRTGSDEAFFGQGTRLTVV.

The genes are TRBV28 and TRBJ2-3, with D unresolved. Trimming pared 7 bases from V and 6 bases from J, leaving 11 bases between. The CDR3 totals 12 residues. The germline CDR1 and CDR2 sequences are MDHEN and SYDVKM. The DNA for the CDR3 is TGTGCCAGCAACACCCCTTCGGATACGCAGTATTTT. Protein: CASNTPSDTQYF. The full variable domain, its missing parts supplied by reference TRBV28 and TRBJ2-3, is DVKVTQSSRYLVKRTGEKVFLECVQDMDHENMFWYRQDPGLGLRLIYFSYDVKMKEKGDIPEGYSVSREKKERFSLILESASTNQTSMYLCASNTPSDTQYFGPGTRLTVL.

The rearrangement joins TRBV15 to TRBJ1-1; unclear D gene. The CDR3 spans 13 residues. The V end was cut by 1 base, the J end by 5 bases, with 8 bases between. Looked up from germline, CDR1 is LNHNV and CDR2 is YYDKDF (reference sequence). The CDR3, as DNA: TGTGCCACCAGCAGAGTCGAGTGGACTGAAGCTTTCTTT. This translates into CATSRVEWTEAFF.

This chain joins TRBV3-1 (or the pseudogene TRBV3-2) and TRBJ1-1; 7 nucleotides match TRBD1. The trim removed 4 bases at V and 6 bases at J, leaving 35 bases unmatched. Germline V gene sequence: CDR1 LGHDT, CDR2 YNNKEL (reference sequence). This CDR3 is built from 23 residues. The CDR3 loop is CASSLKQDYGVRGPGLNNAEAFF. The CDR3 DNA reads TGTGCCAGCAGCCTTAAACAAGATTACGGTGTAAGGGGGCCCGGCTTAAATAACGCTGAAGCTTTCTTT.

V usage is TRBV3-1 (or the pseudogene TRBV3-2) and J usage is TRBJ1-1, with 7 bases fitting TRBD1. V shed 4 bases, J shed 4 bases, and the junction held 3 bases outside the gene matches. Germline CDR1 is LGHDT and CDR2 is YNNKEL (reference sequence). The CDR3 totals 13 residues. CDR3 nucleotides: TGTGCCAGCAGCCGGCAGGGGGTCACTGAAGCTTTCTTT. This codes for CASSRQGVTEAFF.

The V call is TRBV5-6, the J call TRBJ1-6, with a possible D match to TRBD1 (6 bases). This CDR3 region has 15 residues. Germline loops: CDR1 SGHDT, CDR2 YYEEEE. Between the trimmed V and J ends, which lost 4 bases and 7 bases, there was a span of 15 bases. In DNA, the CDR3 is TGTGCCAGCAGCACGCGGACAGTGTCGAATTCACCCCTCCACTTT. It translates to CASSTRTVSNSPLHF.

This sequence joins TRBV29-1 and TRBJ1-1; 8 bases map to TRBD1. Trimming removed 7 bases from V and 5 bases from J; junction bases left unmatched: 6. CDR1 is SQVTM and CDR2 is ANQGSEA in the germline V gene. The CDR3 length is 12 residues. The CDR3 loop reads CSAGQGATEAFF. CDR3 nucleotide sequence: TGCAGCGCTGGCCAGGGGGCGACTGAAGCTTTCTTT. The full variable domain, its missing parts supplied by reference TRBV29-1 and TRBJ1-1, is SAVISQKPSRDICQRGTSLTIQCQVDSQVTMMFWYRQQPGQSLTLIATANQGSEATYESGFVIDKFPISRPNLTFSTLTVSNMSPEDSSIYLCSAGQGATEAFFGQGTRLTVV.